These 27 T cell receptor beta chains were sequenced from one sample in a study of shared clonotypes between healthy human individuals. The table came from immunoSEQ multiplex PCR; TCRdb's copy has only in-frame clones and leaves some out. The sample has 1,400,000 or so clones; approximately 98.5% are singletons. The sequenced sample was naive CD4+ T cells sorted from blood. The subset: CD45RA+ positively selected. These receptors were obtained from a man under 40 in good health.

The chain carries TRBV11-1 and TRBJ1-2, with 10 bases fitting TRBD1. Germline CDR1 SGHAT, CDR2 FQDESV (reference sequence). After removal of 7 bases from V and 4 bases from J, the junction contained 15 bases not matched to a gene. CDR3 size: 17 residues. The CDR3 DNA is TGTGCCAGCATCAATCTGGGGACAGGGGCTCGAACCTATGGCTACACCTTC. It encodes CASINLGTGARTYGYTF.

V and J are TRBV2 and TRBJ2-7; D is perhaps TRBD1 or TRBD2 (6 bases each). CDR3 size: 15 residues. Trimming removed 5 bases from V and 1 base from J, with 15 bases in between. Germline assignment: CDR1 SNHLY and CDR2 FYNNEI. Here the CDR3 reads CASSTRDTTSYEQYF. The CDR3 bases are TGTGCCAGCAGTACGCGGGACACCACTTCCTACGAGCAGTACTTC.

The J gene is TRBJ2-1, the V gene TRBV11-2, with 9 bases matching TRBD2. Germline V gene lookup returns CDR1 SGHAT and CDR2 FQNNGV. Germline trimming cut 1 base from V and 9 bases from J; bases unmatched to any gene: 7. The CDR3 loop spans 15 amino acids. The CDR3 spells CASSLGKREVGEQFF. In nucleotides, the CDR3 is TGTGCCAGCAGCTTAGGCAAGCGGGAGGTTGGTGAGCAGTTCTTC.

Only one count was recorded for this clone. This chain links TRBV14 with TRBJ2-1, with a weak D call TRBD2 (6 bases). The CDR3 consists of 13 residues. Trimming removed 2 bases at V and 9 bases at J, with 11 bases between. Germline CDR1 reads SGHDN; CDR2 reads FVKESK. CDR3 amino acids: CASSQRRGSEQFF. CDR3 nucleotides: TGTGCCAGCAGCCAAAGGCGGGGCAGTGAGCAGTTCTTC.

The V call is TRBV6-1, the J call TRBJ2-7, with 7 bases that match TRBD1. Germline CDR1 is MNHNS and CDR2 is SASEGT. The CDR3 has 15 amino acids. The V and J ends lost 6 bases and 2 bases, in that order; junction bases with no gene match: 10. CDR3 region: CASRTETGNPYEQYF. In nucleotides, the CDR3 is TGTGCCAGCAGGACCGAGACAGGGAACCCCTACGAGCAGTACTTC.

This chain connects TRBV18 to TRBJ1-5; D unresolved. Germline CDR1 is KGHSH and CDR2 is LQKENI. This CDR3 is 15 amino acids long. V dropped 2 bases and J dropped 0 bases, with 8 bases sitting between them. The CDR3 coding sequence is TGTGCCAGCTCACCAGTGGCGGATAGCAATCAGCCCCAGCATTTT. Residues: CASSPVADSNQPQHF.

V usage is TRBV10-1 and J usage is TRBJ1-3; D uncertain. Germline CDR1 WNHNN, CDR2 SYGVQD (reference sequence). This CDR3 has 14 amino acids. V gave up 5 bases and J gave up 0 bases, with 8 bases separating them. For the CDR3, the DNA is TGCGCCAGCAGTCCTGATCGCTCTGGAAACACCATATATTTT. It is translated as CASSPDRSGNTIYF.

This clone was detected only once. This chain uses TRBV28 with TRBJ2-3; the D gene is possibly TRBD1 (6 bases). The germline gives CDR1 MDHEN, CDR2 SYDVKM. The V and J ends lost 4 bases and 2 bases respectively, with 16 bases between them. This CDR3 is built from 16 residues. CDR3 DNA: TGTGCCAGCAGTTCAACAATCCAGGGGTTCACAGATACGCAGTATTTT. It is translated as CASSSTIQGFTDTQYF.

J is TRBJ1-5 and V is TRBV18, with 9 bases that match TRBD1. Looked up from germline, CDR1 is KGHSH and CDR2 is LQKENI. The CDR3 covers 11 residues. V dropped 3 bases and J dropped 13; count of bases not matched to a gene: 1. In DNA form, the CDR3 reads TGTGCCAGCTCACCGGGACAGGGACAGCATTTT. Translation gives CASSPGQGQHF.

The J gene is TRBJ2-7, the V gene TRBV7-9; TRBD2 is a possible D gene (5 bases). Trimming pared 5 bases from V and 6 bases from J, leaving 17 bases between. This CDR3 comprises 14 residues. In germline, CDR1 is SEHNR, CDR2 FQNEAQ (reference sequence). This CDR3 reads CASSLPGLTLEQYF. CDR3 coding DNA: TGTGCCAGCAGCCTACCTGGACTGACCCTCGAGCAGTACTTC.

This chain links TRBV15 with TRBJ1-2; no clear D gene. The V and J ends lost 1 base and 8 bases respectively, with 11 bases between them. The CDR3 consists of 13 residues. Germline V lookup: CDR1 LNHNV, CDR2 YYDKDF (reference sequence). This chain's CDR3 is CATSRGSDSGYTF. DNA for the CDR3: TGTGCCACCAGCAGAGGGTCGGACTCGGGCTACACCTTC.

The V and J genes are TRBV10-3 and TRBJ2-7; 7 nucleotides align to TRBD1. V trimming: 7 bases; J trimming: 3 bases; junction bases outside the gene matches: 12. This CDR3 contains 15 residues. Germline V gives CDR1 ENHRY, CDR2 SYGVKD. CDR3 DNA: TGTGCCATCACAACGTCTGGGGCAGGGGGCTACGAGCAGTACTTC. It is translated as CAITTSGAGGYEQYF.

The chain is built from TRBV5-1 and TRBJ2-7, with TRBD2 matching over 16 bases. CDR1 and CDR2 (germline): SGHRS, YFSETQ. V lost 3 bases and J lost 3; bases outside the gene matches: 9. This CDR3 spans 18 amino acids. The CDR3 protein is CASSSEGLAGGPRYEQYF. The CDR3 nucleotides are TGCGCCAGCAGCTCGGAGGGACTAGCGGGAGGGCCTCGCTACGAGCAGTACTTC.

The rearrangement uses TRBV23-1 and TRBJ2-7, with 7 bases identical to TRBD1. TRBV23-1 has ORF status, its function being uncertain. The CDR3 is 19 amino acids. Losses at the gene ends were 2 bases for V and 3 bases for J; bases not matched to a gene: 19. The CDR3, as DNA: TGCGCCAGCAGTCAAATCGGGCCCCTAACAGGGGCTCCCCACTACGAGCAGTACTTC. It encodes CASSQIGPLTGAPHYEQYF.

The chain couples TRBV10-3 to TRBJ1-1; D call uncertain. CDR3 length equals 14 residues. Trimming removed 2 bases from V and 1 base from J, with 8 bases in between. Germline-derived CDR1 and CDR2 are ENHRY and SYGVKD. This CDR3 reads CAISELGSNTEAFF. The CDR3 DNA sequence: TGTGCCATCAGTGAGCTGGGATCGAACACTGAAGCTTTCTTT.

This rearrangement joins TRBV6-4 to TRBJ1-2; D may be TRBD1 (6 bases). The V gene's germline CDR1 is MRHNA and CDR2 SNTAGT. Between the trimmed V and J ends, which lost 6 bases and 0 bases, there was a span of 17 bases. The CDR3 runs to 16 residues. The CDR3 coding sequence is TGTGCCAGCAGCGAAATTGCAGGGGCGACTAACTATGGCTACACCTTC. Residues: CASSEIAGATNYGYTF.

This rearrangement joins TRBV2 to TRBJ2-2; D might be TRBD1 (6 bases). The ends were cut back, 7 bases at V and 7 bases at J, with 19 bases in the middle. This CDR3 comprises 15 residues. The germline V gene has CDR1 SNHLY and CDR2 FYNNEI. The CDR3 protein is CASTGRQEGRGELFF. The CDR3 DNA is TGTGCCAGCACGGGTAGACAGGAAGGTCGCGGGGAGCTGTTTTTT.

The chain recombines TRBV30 with TRBJ1-5; D is perhaps TRBD1 (5 bases). From germline, CDR1 is GTSNPN and CDR2 SVGIG (reference sequence). V was trimmed by 5 bases and J by 7 bases, leaving 15 bases between them. This CDR3 is 13 amino acids long. The CDR3: CAWEGPGGQPQHF. The DNA for the CDR3 is TGTGCCTGGGAGGGGCCGGGAGGCCAGCCCCAGCATTTT.

V is TRBV5-1 and J is TRBJ2-7; D is undetermined. This CDR3 region has 13 residues. V lost 1 base and J 3 bases, leaving 8 bases between the germline ends. Germline assignment: CDR1 SGHRS and CDR2 YFSETQ. In DNA form, the CDR3 reads TGCGCCAGCAGCTTGATCGACATCTACGAGCAGTACTTC. As protein: CASSLIDIYEQYF.

The chain recombines TRBV6-6 with TRBJ2-5, with a possible D match to TRBD1 (6 bases). The CDR3 runs 14 residues. Germline loops: CDR1 MNHNY, CDR2 SVGAGI (reference sequence). Trimming pared 6 bases from V and 5 bases from J, leaving 16 bases between. This CDR3 reads CASSYLGQGETQYF. The CDR3 nucleotides are TGTGCCAGCAGCTACCTCGGGCAGGGGGAGACCCAGTACTTC.

J is TRBJ1-4 and V is TRBV4-3; no clear D gene. The germline CDR1 and CDR2 sequences are LGHNA and YSLEER. The CDR3 sequence is 13 residues long. V dropped 0 bases and J dropped 7 bases, with 6 bases sitting between them. CDR3 bases: TGCGCCAGCAGCCAAGAACCGAGTGAAAAACTGTTTTTT. This sequence encodes CASSQEPSEKLFF.

The V call is TRBV12-2, the J call TRBJ2-5; the table names TRBD1, a call not compared with the DNA. TRBV12-2 constitutes a pseudogene. The CDR3 is made up of 21 amino acids. As DNA, the CDR3 is TGTGCAAGTCGCCCCCTGTCTTGGGCTAGGCTACGGCAGGGGCTCCGAGAGACCCAGTACTTC. Translated, it gives CASRPLSWARLRQGLRETQYF.

This chain links TRBV7-9 with TRBJ2-5; D unresolved. Germline loops: CDR1 SEHNR, CDR2 FQNEAQ (reference sequence). V lost 5 bases and J 5 bases, leaving 6 bases between the germline ends. The CDR3 has 11 amino acids. CDR3 nucleotides: TGTGCCAGCAGCCATAGCGAGACCCAGTACTTC. It encodes CASSHSETQYF.

The chain joins TRBV6-5 to TRBJ2-5, with 7 bases that match TRBD2. The J segment lost 1 base and the V segment lost 7 bases, leaving 9 bases of the junction unmatched. The CDR3 spans 15 residues. Germline assignment: CDR1 MNHEY and CDR2 SVGAGI. The CDR3 protein is CASTTGPGGQETQYF. The DNA for the CDR3 is TGTGCCAGCACGACGGGCCCGGGGGGCCAAGAGACCCAGTACTTC.

V usage is TRBV5-8 and J usage is TRBJ2-6, with TRBD1 matching over 8 bases. The CDR3 contains 16 residues. Germline values: CDR1 SGHTS, CDR2 YDEGEE. Unmatched junction bases numbered 7, after V lost 4 bases and J lost 4 bases. The CDR3 DNA sequence: TGTGCCAGCAGCGTCGACAGGGGTACAGGGGCCAACGTCCTGACTTTC. Its protein product is CASSVDRGTGANVLTF.

The chain carries TRBV2 and TRBJ2-7, with 10 positions matching TRBD1. The junction had 4 bases not matched to a gene; V was cut back by 5 bases and J by 0 bases. Germline CDR1 and CDR2: SNHLY and FYNNEI. This CDR3 is 15 amino acids long. CDR3 sequence: CASSPTGGASYEQYF. Written as DNA, the CDR3 is TGTGCCAGCAGTCCGACAGGGGGCGCCTCCTACGAGCAGTACTTC.

Turning to this clone: Within the sample, other DNA sequences also encode this same CDR3. The chain employs TRBV5-4 and TRBJ2-7; weak D call: TRBD1 (5 bases). The CDR3 runs 13 residues. Germline assignment: CDR1 SGHNT and CDR2 YYREEE (reference sequence). V lost 4 bases and J lost 2, with 10 bases in between. CDR3 loop: CASSLQGTYEQYF. The CDR3 DNA follows: TGTGCCAGCAGCCTCCAGGGTACCTACGAGCAGTACTTC.